These 16 T cell receptor beta chains were sequenced from one sample in a study of CD8+CD57+ T cells in acquired aplastic anemia. Sequenced patients had shown CD8+CD57+ cell expansion by flow cytometry. Using genomic DNA as the template, TCR beta VDJ and CDR3 profiling was carried out. TCRdb itself ran the reads through MiXCR, one entry per CDR3 protein. The sample carries approximately 40,000 distinct CDR3 sequences, approximately 63% recorded once. The specimen was sorted CD4+, CD8+, or CD8+CD57+ T cells (not recorded which) from PBMCs. The receptors come from a human donor with aplastic anemia.

The count of this clonotype is one. The V call is TRBV10-3, the J call TRBJ1-1; D may be TRBD1 (5 bases). The V end lost 2 bases, the J end lost 0 bases, and 10 bases lay between the germline ends. There are 15 residues in the CDR3. The germline CDR1 and CDR2 sequences are ENHRY and SYGVKD. The CDR3 DNA reads as TGTGCCATCAGTGAGGGGGCGCGGATGAACACTGAAGCTTTCTTT. Translation: CAISEGARMNTEAFF.

The chain links TRBV2 to TRBJ1-2; 11 nucleotides align to TRBD1. J was trimmed by 4 bases and V by 4 bases; bases with no gene match: 5. The CDR3 is 15 residues long. Germline CDR1 SNHLY, CDR2 FYNNEI. CDR3 nucleotides: TGTGCCAGCAGTGGACGGGACAGGGGGGTCTATGGCTACACCTTC. Protein: CASSGRDRGVYGYTF. The complete variable domain, with remaining parts taken from reference TRBV2 and TRBJ1-2, reads EPEVTQTPSHQVTQMGQEVILRCVPISNHLYFYWYRQILGQKVEFLVSFYNNEISEKSEIFDDQFSVERPDGSNFTLKIRSTKLEDSAMYFCASSGRDRGVYGYTFGSGTRLTVV.

Details on this clonotype: This may arise from a read error, as a much more abundant clone is one base away. It is likely a read error, because the conserved phenylalanine at the end of the CDR3 is missing. This chain joins TRBV5-1 and TRBJ2-5; unclear D gene. The V end lost 0 bases, the J end lost 4 bases, and 13 bases lay between the germline ends. This CDR3 has 15 amino acids. The V gene's germline CDR1 is SGHRS and CDR2 YFSETQ. CDR3 sequence reads: CASSLEALMAETQYL. As DNA, the CDR3 is TGCGCCAGCAGCTTGGAGGCGCTAATGGCAGAGACCCAGTACCTC.

DNA of the CDR3: TGCAGTGCTAGCGGGGACCGCACAGATACGCAGTATTTT. Its protein is CSASGDRTDTQYF. The V gene is TRBV20-1, the J gene TRBJ2-3; tentatively, D is TRBD1 or TRBD2 (5 bases each). Trimming shortened V by 3 bases and J by 1 base, and 8 bases separated the two germline ends. CDR1 and CDR2 from the germline V gene are DFQATT and SNEGSKA (reference sequence). There are 13 residues in the CDR3.

This clonotype was observed many times. V gene TRBV27 combines with J gene TRBJ2-7; 8 bases match TRBD1. The CDR3 runs to 11 residues. Unmatched junction bases numbered 3, after V lost 8 bases and J lost 6 bases. Germline lookup yields CDR1 MNHEY and CDR2 SMNVEV (reference sequence). CDR3 sequence: CASSTGVEQYF. The CDR3 DNA reads TGTGCCAGCTCGACAGGGGTCGAGCAGTACTTC.

This clonotype was observed many times. The chain has TRBV5-5 and TRBJ1-6; D might be TRBD1 (6 bases). From germline, CDR1 is SGHKS and CDR2 YYEKEE (reference sequence). The CDR3 runs to 13 residues. The V end was cut by 0 bases, the J end by 10 bases, with 8 bases between. Here the CDR3 reads CASSLAQGSPLHF. DNA for the CDR3: TGTGCCAGCAGCTTGGCCCAGGGGTCACCCCTCCACTTT.

The table lists this clonotype with many counts. The chain links TRBV9 to TRBJ2-3; 9 nucleotides align to TRBD2. This CDR3 spans 16 amino acids. V lost 3 bases, J lost 1 base, and 6 bases stayed unmatched. Germline CDR1 is SGDLS and CDR2 is YYNGEE. CDR3: CASSETGLARTDTQYF. The CDR3 DNA sequence: TGTGCCAGCAGCGAAACGGGACTAGCTCGCACAGATACGCAGTATTTT. The variable domain in full, completed from reference TRBV9 and TRBJ2-3, reads DSGVTQTPKHLITATGQRVTLRCSPRSGDLSVYWYQQSLDQGLQFLIQYYNGEERAKGNILERFSAQQFPDLHSELNLSSLELGDSALYFCASSETGLARTDTQYFGPGTRLTVL.

V gene TRBV10-2 combines with J gene TRBJ2-7; TRBD1 matches 12 bases. Trimming cost V 7 bases and J 3 bases; bases outside gene matches: 7. This CDR3 has 15 amino acids. Germline loops: CDR1 WSHSY, CDR2 SAAADI. In nucleotides, the CDR3 is TGCGCCAGCAACGCCGGGACAGGGGGCATCTACGAGCAGTACTTC. Its translation: CASNAGTGGIYEQYF.

The gene calls are TRBV9 and TRBJ2-1; 7 bases are shared with TRBD1. This CDR3 region has 12 residues. V lost 3 bases to trimming and J lost 9 bases; unmatched junction nucleotides: 3. In germline, CDR1 is SGDLS, CDR2 YYNGEE. The CDR3 nucleotides are TGTGCCAGCAGCGAAGGACAGGTTGAGCAGTTCTTC. Amino acid sequence: CASSEGQVEQFF.

A note on this clonotype: This may be a read error, as it is one base from a much larger clone. The V and J genes are TRBV5-6 and TRBJ2-1; D may match TRBD1 or TRBD2 (5 bases each). This CDR3 spans 15 amino acids. Per germline, CDR1 SGHDT and CDR2 YYEEEE. The CDR3 loop reads CASNLPRDGYNDQFF. CDR3 sequence (DNA): TGTGCCAGCAACCTCCCCCGGGACGGATACAATGATCAGTTCTTC.

The chain employs TRBV7-8 and TRBJ1-5, with TRBD1 as a possible D gene (6 bases). The CDR3 length is 13 residues. Germline CDR1 is SGHVS and CDR2 is FQNEAQ. The germline V and J ends were trimmed by 4 bases and 6 bases, with 10 bases remaining between them. The chain's CDR3 is CASSSTGVQPQHF. The CDR3, as DNA: TGTGCCAGCAGCTCGACAGGTGTTCAGCCCCAGCATTTT.

There are a few counts of this clonotype. The rearrangement links TRBV7-9 to TRBJ2-7; D not certain. The CDR3 has 11 residues. The germline gives CDR1 SEHNR, CDR2 FQNEAQ (reference sequence). Deletions cut 2 bases from V and 6 bases from J, with 5 bases between. CDR3 sequence: CASSLTTEQYF. The CDR3 nucleotides read TGTGCCAGCAGCTTAACAACCGAGCAGTACTTC.

The chain uses TRBV29-1 and TRBJ1-1; 8 nucleotides match TRBD1. This CDR3 has 11 amino acids. Unmatched junction bases numbered 7, after V lost 6 bases and J lost 10 bases. Germline lookup yields CDR1 SQVTM and CDR2 ANQGSEA. CDR3 sequence: CSVVQGDGAFF. The CDR3 DNA follows: TGCAGCGTCGTACAGGGGGATGGAGCTTTCTTT. The variable domain in full, completed from reference TRBV29-1 and TRBJ1-1, reads SAVISQKPSRDICQRGTSLTIQCQVDSQVTMMFWYRQQPGQSLTLIATANQGSEATYESGFVIDKFPISRPNLTFSTLTVSNMSPEDSSIYLCSVVQGDGAFFGQGTRLTVV.

The chain is built from TRBV29-1 and TRBJ2-7; D might be TRBD2 (5 bases). The V gene lost 6 bases and the J gene lost 3 bases, with 12 bases spanning the gap. From germline, CDR1 is SQVTM and CDR2 ANQGSEA. The CDR3 runs 12 residues. In nucleotides, the CDR3 is TGCAGCGTGTGGACTGGATACTACGAGCAGTACTTC. Translation gives CSVWTGYYEQYF.

J is TRBJ1-2 and V is TRBV2, with D perhaps TRBD1 (5 bases). Germline values: CDR1 SNHLY, CDR2 FYNNEI. Trimming pared 6 bases from V and 8 bases from J, leaving 13 bases between. This CDR3 spans 12 amino acids. The CDR3 sequence: CASRQVSRGYTF. CDR3 nucleotide sequence: TGTGCCAGCAGACAGGTCAGCAGAGGCTACACCTTC. Full variable domain (outside the CDR3, taken from reference TRBV2 and TRBJ1-2): EPEVTQTPSHQVTQMGQEVILRCVPISNHLYFYWYRQILGQKVEFLVSFYNNEISEKSEIFDDQFSVERPDGSNFTLKIRSTKLEDSAMYFCASRQVSRGYTFGSGTRLTVV.

The chain carries TRBV5-1 and TRBJ2-7; 9 positions agree with TRBD1. CDR1 is SGHRS, CDR2 YFSETQ, per germline. The ends lost 3 bases at V and 3 bases at J; junction bases unmatched: 10. CDR3 size: 16 residues. In DNA, the CDR3 is TGCGCCAGCAGCTCAGGAGCGGGGACAGGGATCTACGAGCAGTACTTC. Protein: CASSSGAGTGIYEQYF.